The sequence of this T cell receptor beta chain was determined in a study of cytomegalovirus exposure and HLA in healthy donors. Study-level background: An early data release held tens of millions of unique TCRs from HLA-typed donors.

Worth noting for this clone: As yet, its antigen is unknown.

Researchers ran the PCR with 60 Vbeta and 13 Jbeta primers. Using immunoSEQ multiplex PCR, the repertoire was profiled, and TCRdb retains in-frame clones only, with some absent. This repertoire shows 120,000 to 150,000 clones, 75% to 90% found once; its top ten account for 2.5% to 3%. The V end lost 3 bases, the J end lost 2 bases, and 11 bases lay between the germline ends. The germline V gene has CDR1 LNHDA and CDR2 SQIVND (reference sequence). The CDR3 extends over 14 amino acids. Regarding the study as a whole: Highest at DRB1 and lowest at HLA-C, TCR association rates differed among HLA loci in a later analysis. In an earlier analysis, about 87% or about 30%: the productive usage of most TCR beta V segments.

The J gene is TRBJ2-7, the V gene TRBV19, with D perhaps matching TRBD1 (7 bases). Sequencing was carried out using PBMCs. This clonotype was obtained from a woman aged 25 to 39 in good health and CMV-seronegative. In nucleotides, the CDR3 is TGTGCCAGTAGTATCGGAGGGGGCCCCTACGAGCAGTACTTC. Translation: CASSIGGGPYEQYF.